A single sample gave rise to the 9 T cell receptor beta chains below, sequenced in a study of cytomegalovirus exposure and HLA in healthy donors. Profiled with immunoSEQ multiplex PCR; TCRdb holds only in-frame clones, not every one. The data contain nearly 200,000 clones, roughly 84% of them singletons. Sequenced material: PBMCs. Source of these receptors: a woman aged 30 to 39 in good health and CMV-seropositive.

The rearrangement links TRBV4-1 to TRBJ1-5; possibly TRBD1 for D (6 bases). The CDR3 totals 15 residues. Trimming removed 1 base from V and 7 bases from J, with 14 bases in between. The germline CDR1 and CDR2 sequences are MGHRA and YSYEKL. The CDR3 sequence is CASSQAPGEVQPQHF. CDR3 coding DNA: TGCGCCAGCAGCCAAGCACCAGGGGAAGTGCAGCCCCAGCATTTT.

The chain couples TRBV5-1 to TRBJ2-3; 7 positions match TRBD2. The ends lost 1 base at V and 4 bases at J; junction bases unmatched: 6. Germline CDR1 SGHRS, CDR2 YFSETQ. This CDR3 spans 15 amino acids. The CDR3, as DNA: TGCGCCAGCAGCTTGAACGGCGGGAGTTCAGATACGCAGTATTTT. Translation: CASSLNGGSSDTQYF. The variable domain in full, completed from reference TRBV5-1 and TRBJ2-3, reads KAGVTQTPRYLIKTRGQQVTLSCSPISGHRSVSWYQQTPGQGLQFLFEYFSETQRNKGNFPGRFSGRQFSNSRSEMNVSTLELGDSALYLCASSLNGGSSDTQYFGPGTRLTVL.

This rearrangement joins TRBV29-1 to TRBJ2-7; possible D gene TRBD2, 6 bases. The CDR3 is 13 residues long. Germline loops: CDR1 SQVTM, CDR2 ANQGSEA. The V end was cut by 3 bases, the J end by 2 bases, with 11 bases between. CDR3 sequence: CSVEPTGAYEQYF. The CDR3 coding sequence is TGCAGCGTTGAGCCTACGGGAGCCTACGAGCAGTACTTC.

The rearrangement links TRBV9 to TRBJ1-1, with D tentatively TRBD1 (5 bases). From germline, CDR1 is SGDLS and CDR2 YYNGEE. This CDR3 has 17 amino acids. Trimming took off 0 bases at V and 7 bases at J, with 22 bases between the two ends. Written as DNA, the CDR3 is TGTGCCAGCAGCGTAGTAGGCCAGGGAATGGGAATAGGTGAAGCTTTCTTT. This encodes CASSVVGQGMGIGEAFF. Drawing the rest from reference TRBV9 and TRBJ1-1, the complete variable domain is DSGVTQTPKHLITATGQRVTLRCSPRSGDLSVYWYQQSLDQGLQFLIQYYNGEERAKGNILERFSAQQFPDLHSELNLSSLELGDSALYFCASSVVGQGMGIGEAFFGQGTRLTVV.

The genes are TRBV9 and TRBJ1-1; D call uncertain. The germline CDR1 and CDR2 sequences are SGDLS and YYNGEE. The CDR3 spans 15 residues. Trimming took 4 bases from V and 4 from J, leaving 17 bases between them. This CDR3 reads CASSPGFRRGTEAFF. Written as DNA, the CDR3 is TGTGCCAGCAGCCCCGGGTTCAGACGGGGCACTGAAGCTTTCTTT.

The chain carries TRBV29-1 and TRBJ1-3; 7 bases are shared with TRBD1. CDR1 and CDR2 from the germline V gene are SQVTM and ANQGSEA. V lost 1 base to trimming and J lost 8 bases; unmatched junction nucleotides: 8. CDR3 length: 14 amino acids. In DNA form, the CDR3 reads TGCAGCGTTGAAGTACAGGGGCACTGGGACACCATATATTTT. Amino acids: CSVEVQGHWDTIYF.

This clone came up once. The V gene is TRBV6-1, the J gene TRBJ1-1, with D possibly being TRBD1 (5 bases). Germline V CDR1 and CDR2: MNHNS, SASEGT. V gave up 3 bases and J gave up 11 bases, with 16 bases separating them. The CDR3 has 13 amino acids. The CDR3 is CASSEGDYLGAFF. Here the CDR3 DNA reads TGTGCCAGCAGTGAGGGGGACTACCTAGGCGCTTTCTTT.

This rearrangement joins TRBV28 to TRBJ2-7, with D perhaps TRBD2 (6 bases). V shed 1 base and J shed 7 bases, with 11 bases lying between them. The CDR3 runs to 13 residues. Germline loops: CDR1 MDHEN, CDR2 SYDVKM. Here the CDR3 DNA reads TGTGCCAGCAGTTTATCGGGGAGGAGGGAGCAGTACTTC. This sequence encodes CASSLSGRREQYF.

The DNA for the CDR3 is TGTGCCAGCAGTCTAGAAGGGGGCGGCGGGACTGAAGCTTTCTTT. Translating it yields CASSLEGGGGTEAFF. This sequence joins TRBV6-1 and TRBJ1-1, with 7 bases identical to TRBD1. This CDR3 contains 15 residues. The V segment lost 5 bases and the J segment 5 bases; nucleotides outside the gene matches: 11. Germline V lookup: CDR1 MNHNS, CDR2 SASEGT.